The 29 T cell receptor beta chains given below trace back to one sample, sequenced in a study of blood T cells in healthy people across ages (dated by TCRdb to between 2014 and 2016). Library preparation used 5' RACE. Data came from an Illumina HiSeq 2500. The second PCR ran for about 6 to 12 cycles and used a J-beta primer mix along with a sample-barcoded 5' primer. TCRdb reran the public reads through fastp at Q25 and MiXCR, keeping productive beta chains. Under each unique CDR3 protein, matching rows form one entry showing the most common genes and DNA. The sample table records about 780,000 distinct CDR3 sequences; about 46% of these occur just once. The ten largest clones capture around 18% of the sample. Input material: blood. These TCRs come from an elderly man in good health.

This clonotype was found once. A much larger clone differs from this one at a single base, so this may be a read error. The chain couples TRBV12-3 or TRBV12-4 to TRBJ2-4, with a weak D call TRBD1 (5 bases). The CDR3 runs to 12 residues. DNA for the CDR3: TGTGCCAGCGGGGCAGCCAAAAACATTCAGCACTTC. This gives the protein CASGAAKNIQHF.

The V call is TRBV2, the J call TRBJ2-3; 7 nucleotides agree with TRBD2. V lost 7 bases to trimming and J lost 2 bases; unmatched junction nucleotides: 9. This CDR3 comprises 15 residues. The germline V gene has CDR1 SNHLY and CDR2 FYNNEI. In DNA form, the CDR3 reads TGTGCCAGCAAGAGAGCTAGCGGCCCCACAGATACGCAGTATTTT. It is translated as CASKRASGPTDTQYF.

This clonotype was seen a handful of times. This chain links TRBV9 with TRBJ2-3; D is unresolved. The V end was cut by 0 bases, the J end by 0 bases, with 5 bases between. The CDR3 spans 14 residues. The germline gives CDR1 SGDLS, CDR2 YYNGEE. In DNA, the CDR3 is TGTGCCAGCAGCGTAGGCCTTAGCACAGATACGCAGTATTTT. Translation: CASSVGLSTDTQYF.

This chain uses TRBV29-1 with TRBJ2-1; a possible D gene is TRBD2 (5 bases). Trimming removed 3 bases from V and 0 bases from J, with 12 bases in between. CDR1 and CDR2 from the germline V gene are SQVTM and ANQGSEA. The CDR3 covers 15 residues. The CDR3, as DNA: TGCAGCGTTGACGGGATTGAGTGCTCCTACAATGAGCAGTTCTTC. As protein: CSVDGIECSYNEQFF.

V and J are TRBV9 and TRBJ2-5, with 11 bases fitting TRBD2. CDR3 size: 15 residues. With 4 bases clipped from V and 11 bases from J, the junction kept 13 bases outside the gene matches. CDR1 and CDR2 (germline): SGDLS, YYNGEE. This chain's CDR3 is CASSSELAGANEQYF. CDR3 bases: TGTGCCAGCAGCTCAGAACTAGCGGGAGCCAATGAGCAGTACTTC.

The V gene is TRBV3-1, the J gene TRBJ2-7; 7 bases are shared with TRBD2. Trimming took 6 bases from V and 0 from J; bases not matched to a gene: 5. CDR1 is LGHDT, CDR2 YNNKEL, per germline (reference sequence). The length of the CDR3 is 14 residues. CDR3 amino acids: CASSERTSSYEQYF. CDR3 sequence (DNA): TGTGCCAGCAGTGAACGGACTAGCTCCTACGAGCAGTACTTC.

This clonotype was found a few times. This chain uses TRBV20-1 with TRBJ2-1; D possibly corresponds to TRBD2 (5 bases). The length of the CDR3 is 14 residues. Between the trimmed V and J ends, which lost 3 bases and 8 bases, there was a span of 17 bases. The germline V gene encodes CDR1 DFQATT and CDR2 SNEGSKA (reference sequence). The CDR3 coding sequence is TGCAGTGCTAGTGGTGCCGGGATCGGCCATGAGCAGTTCTTC. It translates to CSASGAGIGHEQFF.

J is TRBJ2-5 and V is TRBV5-1, with D possibly being TRBD1 or TRBD2 (5 bases each). Germline V CDR1 and CDR2: SGHRS, YFSETQ. The V and J ends lost 2 bases and 1 base respectively, with 9 bases between them. This CDR3 is 14 amino acids long. The CDR3 loop is CASSFRDPQETQYF. The CDR3 nucleotides read TGCGCCAGCAGCTTCCGGGACCCCCAAGAGACCCAGTACTTC.

The CDR3 sequence is CSASASTYEQYF. CDR3 nucleotide sequence: TGCAGTGCTAGCGCGTCTACCTACGAGCAGTACTTC. The chain has TRBV20-1 and TRBJ2-7; D not certain. This CDR3 has 12 residues. Trimming stripped 3 bases from V and 2 bases from J, with 8 bases between. The germline CDR1 and CDR2 sequences are DFQATT and SNEGSKA (reference sequence).

Many counts were recorded for this clonotype. The rearrangement uses TRBV28 and TRBJ2-7; D unresolved. The CDR3 contains 11 residues. Deletions cut 6 bases from V and 6 bases from J, with 9 bases between. Germline CDR1 MDHEN, CDR2 SYDVKM. The CDR3 spells CASSMIGEQYF. The DNA of the CDR3 is TGTGCCAGCAGCATGATTGGCGAGCAGTACTTC.

This clonotype came up a few times. The chain has TRBV4-2 and TRBJ2-3; no definite D call. Trimming left V 0 bases short and J 4 bases short, with 11 bases between. This CDR3 is 15 amino acids long. CDR1 LGHNA and CDR2 YNFKEQ come from the germline V gene. DNA of the CDR3: TGTGCCAGCAGCCAAGATGCCACTACCTCAGATACGCAGTATTTT. Its protein is CASSQDATTSDTQYF.

The CDR3 here is CASSLTGLPLEQYF. CDR3 sequence (DNA): TGTGCCAGCAGCCTTACGGGACTCCCACTTGAGCAGTACTTC. The rearrangement uses TRBV14 and TRBJ2-7; weak D call: TRBD2 (6 bases). The CDR3 extends over 14 amino acids. The germline CDR1 and CDR2 sequences are SGHDN and FVKESK. V was shortened by 4 bases and J by 7 bases, with 17 bases between the two germline ends. Using reference TRBV14 and TRBJ2-7 for the parts outside the CDR3, the full variable domain is EAGVTQFPSHSVIEKGQTVTLRCDPISGHDNLYWYRRVMGKEIKFLLHFVKESKQDESGMPNNRFLAERTGGTYSTLKVQPAELEDSGVYFCASSLTGLPLEQYFGPGTRLTVT.

In this sample, this clonotype turned up a few times. The V and J genes are TRBV7-9 and TRBJ1-4; D gene ambiguous. Germline V lookup: CDR1 SEHNR, CDR2 FQNEAQ (reference sequence). V shed 5 bases and J shed 6 bases, with 13 bases lying between them. The CDR3 is made up of 14 amino acids. The CDR3 DNA reads TGTGCCAGCAGCCCTACGGGTAATGATGAAAAACTGTTTTTT. Its protein product is CASSPTGNDEKLFF.

This clonotype was detected ten times or more. The chain joins TRBV24-1 to TRBJ2-1; unclear D gene. Trimming shortened V by 6 bases and J by 4 bases, and 15 bases separated the two germline ends. The CDR3 is made up of 15 amino acids. CDR1 KGHDR and CDR2 SFDVKD come from the germline V gene. The CDR3 is CATSSTRTAYNEQFF. CDR3 coding DNA: TGTGCCACCAGTTCCACCCGGACGGCTTACAATGAGCAGTTCTTC.

Of note for this clonotype: A much larger clone differs from this one at a single base, so this may be a read error. The chain links TRBV7-2 to TRBJ2-1, with 9 positions matching TRBD2. V was clipped by 4 bases and J by 12 bases; unmatched bases: 10. The CDR3 sequence is 14 residues long. Germline V gene sequence: CDR1 SGHTA, CDR2 FQGNSA. The CDR3 sequence: CASSSGTSLIGQFF. DNA of the CDR3: TGTGCCAGCAGCTCCGGGACTAGCCTTATAGGGCAGTTCTTC. The whole variable domain, remainder taken from reference TRBV7-2 and TRBJ2-1, is GAGVSQSPSNKVTEKGKDVELRCDPISGHTALYWYRQSLGQGLEFLIYFQGNSAPDKSGLPSDRFSAERTGGSVSTLTIQRTQQEDSAVYLCASSSGTSLIGQFFGPGTRLTVL.

This chain uses TRBV5-8 with TRBJ1-2, with a tentative D call TRBD1 (6 bases). The germline V gene encodes CDR1 SGHTS and CDR2 YDEGEE. The V and J ends lost 1 base and 4 bases respectively, with 14 bases between them. The CDR3 totals 15 residues. CDR3 DNA sequence: TGTGCCAGCAGCTTGATGCAGGGGAGGGGCTATGGCTACACCTTC. Amino acid sequence: CASSLMQGRGYGYTF.

This clonotype came up once. The junction does not match germline at one end; this may be a read error. J is TRBJ2-3 and V is TRBV4-3; possibly TRBD1 for D (5 bases). The CDR3 is 13 amino acids. Germline V gene data show CDR1 as LGHNA and CDR2 as YSLEER. The CDR3 here is CTSSHRPTDTQYF. The CDR3 DNA sequence: TGCACCAGCAGCCACAGGCCTACAGATACGCAGTATTTT.

The chain has TRBV13 and TRBJ1-2, with D perhaps matching TRBD1 (6 bases). The V and J ends lost 5 bases and 5 bases respectively, with 12 bases between them. The germline gives CDR1 PRHDT, CDR2 FYEKMQ (reference sequence). The length of the CDR3 is 13 residues. CDR3 nucleotides: TGTGCCAGCAGCCAAGACAGGACTTATGGCTACACCTTC. Its protein product is CASSQDRTYGYTF.

The chain couples TRBV18 to TRBJ1-2; perhaps TRBD1 as D (5 bases). Per the germline V gene, CDR1 is KGHSH and CDR2 is LQKENI. Between the trimmed V and J ends, which lost 3 bases and 5 bases, there was a span of 10 bases. CDR3 size: 13 residues. The CDR3 region is CASSPDNKYGYTF. CDR3 DNA: TGTGCCAGCTCACCGGACAATAAATATGGCTACACCTTC.

The chain has TRBV4-2 and TRBJ2-1; D gene uncertain. Trimming pared 0 bases from V and 5 bases from J, leaving 5 bases between. Germline loops: CDR1 LGHNA, CDR2 YNFKEQ. The CDR3 has 13 amino acids. The CDR3 nucleotides read TGTGCCAGCAGCCAAGATGCTGACAATGAGCAGTTCTTC. It translates to CASSQDADNEQFF.

V gene TRBV4-3 combines with J gene TRBJ2-1; 10 bases are a match to TRBD2. Germline CDR1 and CDR2: LGHNA and YSLEER. Trimming took 2 bases from V and 1 from J; bases not matched to a gene: 5. The CDR3 covers 17 residues. The chain's CDR3 is CASSQWASGSSYNEQFF. The CDR3 nucleotides read TGCGCCAGCAGCCAATGGGCTAGCGGGAGTTCCTACAATGAGCAGTTCTTC.

About this clonotype itself: A read error may be the cause here, since a much bigger clone is one base away. The gene calls are TRBV24-1 and TRBJ2-5; TRBD2 aligns across 14 bases. The germline CDR1 and CDR2 sequences are KGHDR and SFDVKD. The CDR3 totals 18 residues. The V segment lost 3 bases and the J segment 11 bases; nucleotides outside the gene matches: 16. DNA of the CDR3: TGTGCCACCAGTGATACTCGACTAGCGGGAGGGCCTATAAATGAGCAGTACTTC. Amino acid sequence: CATSDTRLAGGPINEQYF.

This clonotype was counted only a few times. The V and J genes are TRBV24-1 and TRBJ2-1; the D gene is possibly TRBD2 (7 bases). CDR3 size: 14 residues. The V gene lost 1 base and the J gene lost 7 bases, with 10 bases spanning the gap. The germline V gene has CDR1 KGHDR and CDR2 SFDVKD. CDR3: CATSDFGGANEQFF. In DNA form, the CDR3 reads TGTGCCACCAGTGATTTTGGGGGGGCGAATGAGCAGTTCTTC.

The chain combines TRBV29-1 with TRBJ1-1; D not resolved. Germline V gene lookup returns CDR1 SQVTM and CDR2 ANQGSEA. V lost 1 base and J lost 9, with 9 bases in between. This CDR3 contains 11 residues. The CDR3 loop is CSVEGVTQAFF. The CDR3 DNA reads as TGCAGCGTTGAAGGGGTTACTCAAGCTTTCTTT. Supplemented by reference TRBV29-1 and TRBJ1-1, the full variable domain reads SAVISQKPSRDICQRGTSLTIQCQVDSQVTMMFWYRQQPGQSLTLIATANQGSEATYESGFVIDKFPISRPNLTFSTLTVSNMSPEDSSIYLCSVEGVTQAFFGQGTRLTVV.

J is TRBJ1-5 and V is TRBV20-1, with D possibly TRBD1 on 6 matching bases. The CDR3 consists of 15 residues. The germline gives CDR1 DFQATT, CDR2 SNEGSKA (reference sequence). V was shortened by 0 bases and J by 7 bases, with 16 bases between the two germline ends. CDR3 nucleotide sequence: TGCAGTGCTAGAGAGGCAGGGATGGGGGGCCAGCCCCAGCATTTT. It codes for CSAREAGMGGQPQHF.

The chain is built from TRBV28 and TRBJ2-3; the match to TRBD1 covers 8 bases. The CDR3 length is 14 residues. J was trimmed by 8 bases and V by 6 bases; bases with no gene match: 10. Germline V gives CDR1 MDHEN, CDR2 SYDVKM. The CDR3 is CASRPGQADGTQYF. The CDR3 nucleotides are TGTGCCAGCAGACCGGGACAGGCGGATGGTACGCAGTATTTT.

This clonotype was observed at least ten times. The genes are TRBV30 and TRBJ2-3, with a possible D match to TRBD2 (6 bases). The germline V and J ends were trimmed by 2 bases and 0 bases, with 12 bases remaining between them. This CDR3 is built from 15 residues. CDR1 GTSNPN and CDR2 SVGIG come from the germline V gene (reference sequence). CDR3 residues: CAWSPLAVSTDTQYF. CDR3 coding DNA: TGTGCCTGGAGTCCACTAGCCGTTAGCACAGATACGCAGTATTTT.

CDR3 nucleotides: TGTGCCAGCAGCCAAGATCCAGGCTCCGGCTACACCTTC. Translating gives CASSQDPGSGYTF. The chain uses TRBV14 and TRBJ1-2; D is ambiguous. The germline CDR1 and CDR2 sequences are SGHDN and FVKESK. Trimming took 0 bases from V and 8 from J, leaving 10 bases between them. CDR3 length: 13 amino acids.

The chain links TRBV10-3 to TRBJ2-7; D perhaps matches TRBD1 (6 bases). The V gene lost 6 bases and the J gene lost 0 bases, with 18 bases spanning the gap. The germline CDR1 and CDR2 sequences are ENHRY and SYGVKD. The CDR3 extends over 16 amino acids. The CDR3: CAIRLGSLGGSYEQYF. The CDR3 DNA is TGTGCCATCAGACTAGGTAGTTTAGGGGGCTCCTACGAGCAGTACTTC.